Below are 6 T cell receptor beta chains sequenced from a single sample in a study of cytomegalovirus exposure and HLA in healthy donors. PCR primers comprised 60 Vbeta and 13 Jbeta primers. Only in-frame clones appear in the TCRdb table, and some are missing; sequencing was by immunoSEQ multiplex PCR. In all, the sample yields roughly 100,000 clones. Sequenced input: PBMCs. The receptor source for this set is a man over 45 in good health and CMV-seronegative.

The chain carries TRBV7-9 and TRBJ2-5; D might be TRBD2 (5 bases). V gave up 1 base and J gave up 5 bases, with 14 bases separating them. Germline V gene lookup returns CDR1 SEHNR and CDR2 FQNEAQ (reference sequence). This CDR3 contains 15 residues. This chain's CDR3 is CASSLEAAFLETQYF. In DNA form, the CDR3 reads TGTGCCAGCAGCTTAGAAGCGGCTTTTCTGGAGACCCAGTACTTC.

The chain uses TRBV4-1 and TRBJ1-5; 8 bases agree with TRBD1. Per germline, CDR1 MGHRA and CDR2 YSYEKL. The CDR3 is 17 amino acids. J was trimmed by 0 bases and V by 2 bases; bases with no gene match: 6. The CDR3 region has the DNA TGCGCCAGCAGCCAAAATTCGGGACAGGCTAGCAATCAGCCCCAGCATTTT. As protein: CASSQNSGQASNQPQHF.

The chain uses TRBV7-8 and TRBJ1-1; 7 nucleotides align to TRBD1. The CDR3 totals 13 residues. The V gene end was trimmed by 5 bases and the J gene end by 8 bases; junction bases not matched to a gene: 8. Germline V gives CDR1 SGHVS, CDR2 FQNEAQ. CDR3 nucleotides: TGTGCCAGCAGCCTAGACAGGGCCACCGAAGCTTTCTTT. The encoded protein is CASSLDRATEAFF.

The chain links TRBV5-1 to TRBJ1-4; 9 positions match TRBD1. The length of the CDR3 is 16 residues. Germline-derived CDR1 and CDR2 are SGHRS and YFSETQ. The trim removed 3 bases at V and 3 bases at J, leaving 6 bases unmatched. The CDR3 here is CASSSLQGAANEKLFF. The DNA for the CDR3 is TGCGCCAGCAGCTCCTTACAGGGGGCGGCTAATGAAAAACTGTTTTTT.

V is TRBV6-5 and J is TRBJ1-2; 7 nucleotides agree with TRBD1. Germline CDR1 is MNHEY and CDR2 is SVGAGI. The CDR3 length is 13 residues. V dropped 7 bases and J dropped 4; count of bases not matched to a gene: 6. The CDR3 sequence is CASTQGVFYGYTF. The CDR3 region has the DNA TGTGCCAGCACCCAGGGGGTCTTCTATGGCTACACCTTC.

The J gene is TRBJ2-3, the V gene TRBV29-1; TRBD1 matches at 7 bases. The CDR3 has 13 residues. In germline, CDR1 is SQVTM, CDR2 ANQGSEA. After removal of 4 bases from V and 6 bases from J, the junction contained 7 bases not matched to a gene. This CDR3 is CSVADRWGDTQYF. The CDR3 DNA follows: TGCAGCGTTGCGGACAGGTGGGGCGATACGCAGTATTTT.